Included here is one T cell receptor beta chain sequence, with context. This specimen comes from a study of blood T cell repertoires in COVID-19. Libraries were prepared by immunoSEQ multiplex PCR; TCRdb keeps only in-frame clonotypes and omits some of them. The table shows under 350,000 clones, with 89% occurring only once. The CDR3 is 13 residues long. After removal of 4 bases from V and 6 bases from J, the junction contained 2 bases not matched to a gene. Germline CDR1 and CDR2: SGHRS and YFSETQ. The sequencing sample was made of peripheral blood. V gene TRBV5-1 combines with J gene TRBJ2-4, with 9 positions matching TRBD1. The TCR was taken from a woman between 25 and 40 years old with COVID-19, enrolled during active disease. For the CDR3, the DNA is TGCGCCAGCAGCCCGGGACAGGGAAACATTCAGTACTTC. Translation: CASSPGQGNIQYF.